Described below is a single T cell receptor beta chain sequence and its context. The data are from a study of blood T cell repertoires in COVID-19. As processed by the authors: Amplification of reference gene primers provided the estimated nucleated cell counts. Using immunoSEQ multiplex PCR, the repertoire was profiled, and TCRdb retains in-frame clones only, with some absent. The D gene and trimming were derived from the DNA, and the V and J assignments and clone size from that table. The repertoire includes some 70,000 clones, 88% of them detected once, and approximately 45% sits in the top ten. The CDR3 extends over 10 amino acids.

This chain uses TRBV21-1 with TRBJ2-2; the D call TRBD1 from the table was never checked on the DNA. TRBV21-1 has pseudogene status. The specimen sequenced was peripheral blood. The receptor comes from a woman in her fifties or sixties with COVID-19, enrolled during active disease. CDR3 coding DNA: TGTGCCAGGGCAGGCGGGGAGCTGTTTTTT. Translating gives CARAGGELFF.